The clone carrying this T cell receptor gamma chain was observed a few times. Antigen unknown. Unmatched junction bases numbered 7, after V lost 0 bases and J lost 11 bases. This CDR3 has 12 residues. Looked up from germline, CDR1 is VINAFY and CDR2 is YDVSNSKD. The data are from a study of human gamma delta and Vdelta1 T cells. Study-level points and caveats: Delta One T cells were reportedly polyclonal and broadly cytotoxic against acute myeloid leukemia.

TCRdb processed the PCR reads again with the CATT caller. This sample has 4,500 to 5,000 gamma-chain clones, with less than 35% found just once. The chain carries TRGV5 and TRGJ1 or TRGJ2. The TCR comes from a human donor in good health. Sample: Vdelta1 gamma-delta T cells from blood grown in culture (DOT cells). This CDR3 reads CATWDRRREKLF. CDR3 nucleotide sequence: TGTGCCACCTGGGACAGGCGACGCGAGAAACTCTTT.